The clone carrying this TCR beta chain was found a few times. The CDR3 loop spans 13 amino acids. The germline V gene encodes CDR1 SQVTM and CDR2 ANQGSEA. V lost 3 bases and J lost 2, with 10 bases in between. These data originate in a study of CD8+ T cells in alopecia areata. Extracted RNA was reverse transcribed into cDNA, the sequencing template. Profiling relied on immunoSEQ multiplex PCR, and the TCRdb table lists in-frame clones only, not all of them. The sample gives around 120,000 clones, less than 50% of which show up once; approximately 10% is in the top ten. The rearrangement links TRBV29-1 to TRBJ1-2; D gene unclear. The sequenced sample consisted of NKG2D-low CD8+ T cells sorted from blood. The TCR comes from a human donor with alopecia areata. The CDR3 reads CSVDSAGNYGYTF. CDR3 bases: TGCAGCGTTGACTCCGCGGGAAACTATGGCTACACCTTC.